The next 11 T cell receptor beta chains were all read from a single sample in a study of molecular identifiers for immune sequencing clone quantification. A single record per CDR3 protein comes from TCRdb applying MiXCR to the PCR reads. The data contain hundreds of thousands of distinct CDR3 sequences, roughly a quarter of them singletons. The specimen was naive CD8+ T cells from blood, with Jurkat cell RNA spiked in. As to subset: FACS-sorted CD8+CD4-CCR7+CD45RA+ naive T cells. The receptors here all came from a human donor in good health. Some libraries in this study had Jurkat cell RNA spiked in.

There are a few counts of this clonotype. The chain carries TRBV27 and TRBJ1-5, with TRBD1 matching over 11 bases. The V gene end was trimmed by 5 bases and the J gene end by 5 bases; junction bases not matched to a gene: 11. The germline V gene encodes CDR1 MNHEY and CDR2 SMNVEV (reference sequence). The CDR3 consists of 17 residues. In DNA, the CDR3 is TGTGCCAGCAGTCCTCTCGGGACAGGGGGTAGGGATCAGCCCCAGCATTTT. Protein product: CASSPLGTGGRDQPQHF.

The rearrangement uses TRBV10-3 and TRBJ2-3, with D tentatively TRBD1 or TRBD2 (6 bases each). The CDR3 totals 13 residues. V gave up 4 bases and J gave up 6 bases, with 11 bases separating them. The germline V gene has CDR1 ENHRY and CDR2 SYGVKD. The CDR3 sequence: CAISGVGGDTQYF. As DNA, the CDR3 is TGTGCCATCAGTGGGGTAGGGGGGGATACGCAGTATTTT.

This clonotype appeared many times. CDR3 in amino acids: CASSFDRGGSPLHF. CDR3 in DNA: TGTGCCAGCAGTTTTGACAGGGGAGGTTCACCCCTCCACTTT. This chain links TRBV12-3 or TRBV12-4 with TRBJ1-6; 8 bases are a match to TRBD1. This CDR3 spans 14 amino acids. Trimming took 3 bases from V and 9 from J; bases not matched to a gene: 4.

A word on this clonotype: This may be a read error: a much more frequent sequence differs by one nucleotide. V usage is TRBV7-9 and J usage is TRBJ2-5; D is possibly TRBD1 or TRBD2 (6 bases each). Trimming pared 11 bases from V and 9 bases from J, leaving 31 bases between. The germline CDR1 and CDR2 sequences are SEHNR and FQNEAQ (reference sequence). The CDR3 runs 16 residues. Here the CDR3 DNA reads TGTGCCGAAGAGAGGGGGTCGGGACTGGAGCCGGAGCCCCAGTACTTC. It codes for CAEERGSGLEPEPQYF.

The gene calls are TRBV12-3 or TRBV12-4 and TRBJ1-1, with 7 bases fitting TRBD1. The length of the CDR3 is 14 residues. V was pared by 5 bases and J by 2 bases, with 5 bases of the junction left unmatched. The CDR3 sequence is CASSPRGFNTEAFF. Here the CDR3 DNA reads TGTGCCAGCAGTCCCAGGGGGTTCAACACTGAAGCTTTCTTT.

This clonotype was counted many times. The genes are TRBV5-1 and TRBJ2-5, with a possible D match to TRBD1 (6 bases). Germline V gives CDR1 SGHRS, CDR2 YFSETQ. Trimming stripped 3 bases from V and 6 bases from J, with 15 bases between. This CDR3 is built from 14 residues. The CDR3 DNA reads as TGCGCCAGCAGCTATGATGGGGGCGCGCAGACCCAGTACTTC. Its protein is CASSYDGGAQTQYF. Complete variable domain (other parts from reference TRBV5-1 and TRBJ2-5): KAGVTQTPRYLIKTRGQQVTLSCSPISGHRSVSWYQQTPGQGLQFLFEYFSETQRNKGNFPGRFSGRQFSNSRSEMNVSTLELGDSALYLCASSYDGGAQTQYFGPGTRLLVL.

This clonotype was detected only a few times. The chain uses TRBV4-2 and TRBJ1-1; 7 positions agree with TRBD1. Germline V gene sequence: CDR1 LGHNA, CDR2 YNFKEQ. V was pared by 4 bases and J by 3 bases, with 11 bases of the junction left unmatched. This CDR3 has 16 residues. CDR3 sequence: CASSPTELDRDTEAFF. CDR3 DNA: TGTGCCAGCAGCCCCACAGAACTAGACAGGGACACTGAAGCTTTCTTT.

In this sample, this clonotype turned up many times. The chain combines TRBV7-6 with TRBJ2-7; TRBD2 matches 10 bases. Germline V gene data show CDR1 as SGHVS and CDR2 as FNYEAQ. The CDR3 is 16 amino acids. J was trimmed by 1 base and V by 1 base; bases with no gene match: 4. CDR3 amino acids: CASSLEPAGGSYEQYF. The CDR3 DNA is TGTGCCAGCAGCTTAGAACCAGCGGGAGGGTCCTACGAGCAGTACTTC.

The V and J genes are TRBV6-2 or TRBV6-3 and TRBJ2-7; 12 nucleotides line up with TRBD2. Germline V gene lookup returns CDR1 MNHEY and CDR2 SVGEGT. The CDR3 runs to 15 residues. V dropped 4 bases and J dropped 3; count of bases not matched to a gene: 4. CDR3 sequence: CASSFGLAGYYEQYF. CDR3 nucleotides: TGTGCCAGCAGTTTCGGACTAGCGGGATACTACGAGCAGTACTTC.

This clonotype was counted many times. CDR3 nucleotide sequence: TGCAGCGTTGTCGGGGGCACTGAAGCTTTCTTT. This encodes CSVVGGTEAFF. This rearrangement joins TRBV29-1 to TRBJ1-1; D possibly corresponds to TRBD1 (5 bases). The germline V gene has CDR1 SQVTM and CDR2 ANQGSEA. The CDR3 sequence is 11 residues long. V shed 4 bases and J shed 4 bases, with 7 bases lying between them.

This clonotype was seen more than once but under ten times. The chain links TRBV5-5 to TRBJ1-5; D may be TRBD1 (5 bases). V lost 2 bases, J lost 11 bases, and 23 bases lay in between. CDR1 SGHKS and CDR2 YYEKEE come from the germline V gene (reference sequence). This CDR3 contains 16 residues. CDR3 coding DNA: TGTGCCAGCAGCTTTTGGCAGACAGACACGGGGGGGTCCCAGCATTTT. It specifies CASSFWQTDTGGSQHF. Full variable domain (outside the CDR3, taken from reference TRBV5-5 and TRBJ1-5): DAGVTQSPTHLIKTRGQQVTLRCSPISGHKSVSWYQQVLGQGPQFIFQYYEKEERGRGNFPDRFSARQFPNYSSELNVNALLLGDSALYLCASSFWQTDTGGSQHFGDGTRLSIL.